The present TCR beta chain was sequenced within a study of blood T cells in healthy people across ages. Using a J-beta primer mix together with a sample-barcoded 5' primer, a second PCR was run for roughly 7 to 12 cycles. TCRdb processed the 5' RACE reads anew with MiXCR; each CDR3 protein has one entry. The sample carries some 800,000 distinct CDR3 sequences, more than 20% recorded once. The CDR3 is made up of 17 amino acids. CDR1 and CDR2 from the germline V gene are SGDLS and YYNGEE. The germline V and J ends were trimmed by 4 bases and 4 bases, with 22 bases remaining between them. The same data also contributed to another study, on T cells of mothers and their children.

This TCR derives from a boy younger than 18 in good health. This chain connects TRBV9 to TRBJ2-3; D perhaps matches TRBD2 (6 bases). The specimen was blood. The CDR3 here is CASSFYGSPFAPDTQYF. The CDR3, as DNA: TGTGCCAGCAGCTTTTACGGGAGTCCTTTTGCTCCAGATACGCAGTATTTT.